The 26 T cell receptor beta chains listed next were all sequenced from one sample in a study of T cell responses to AZD1222 COVID-19 vaccine (dated by TCRdb to the early 2020s). Receptor libraries were prepared by the immunoSEQ multiplex PCR assay. Entries here come from immuneACCESS through TCRdb and include only in-frame sequences with V and J called. Some clones fail to appear in such tables; in the studies checked, an unresolved V gene covers under half of the shortfall, and the cause of the remainder is unknown. Recorded for this sample are about 160,000 clones; approximately 92% of them occurred a single time. The ten top clones hold 2.5% to 3.5% of the sample. The sample's time point label is to be understood as: about 28 days (+/-7) after the second vaccine dose. Sequences were derived from peripheral blood, sampled 28 days after the second AZD1222 dose. The source of these receptors is an adult who received the AZD1222 COVID-19 vaccine.

The chain uses TRBV4-3 and TRBJ1-2; D gene ambiguous. The CDR3 has 16 amino acids. Trimming left V 0 bases short and J 8 bases short, with 19 bases between. Germline assignment: CDR1 LGHNA and CDR2 YSLEER. The CDR3 coding sequence is TGCGCCAGCAGCCAAGAACGGGCAGGAACTGCTTGGGGCTACACCTTC. Protein sequence: CASSQERAGTAWGYTF.

The chain is built from TRBV4-1 and TRBJ2-4, with TRBD1 identical over 8 bases. V shed 4 bases and J 3 bases; nucleotides not matched to a gene: 5. The germline CDR1 and CDR2 sequences are MGHRA and YSYEKL. The CDR3 totals 15 residues. DNA for the CDR3: TGCGCCAGCAGCCCTCCTACAGGGGGCAAAAACATTCAGTACTTC. It specifies CASSPPTGGKNIQYF.

The rearrangement links TRBV5-4 to TRBJ2-7, with 7 bases fitting TRBD2. Trimming took 4 bases from V and 6 from J; bases not matched to a gene: 7. Looked up from germline, CDR1 is SGHNT and CDR2 is YYREEE (reference sequence). The CDR3 is 13 residues long. CDR3 protein: CASSSLGGFEQYF. The CDR3 region has the DNA TGTGCCAGCAGCAGCTTGGGGGGGTTCGAGCAGTACTTC.

The chain uses TRBV7-8 and TRBJ1-3; D ambiguous. The CDR3 spans 12 residues. Looked up from germline, CDR1 is SGHVS and CDR2 is FQNEAQ. Trimming stripped 5 bases from V and 8 bases from J, with 10 bases between. CDR3 loop: CASSRPRDTIYF. CDR3 DNA: TGTGCCAGCAGCCGCCCACGGGACACCATATATTTT.

The J gene is TRBJ2-1, the V gene TRBV30; 13 nucleotides line up with TRBD2. Germline assignment: CDR1 GTSNPN and CDR2 SVGIG (reference sequence). This CDR3 has 14 residues. Losses at the gene ends were 2 bases for V and 7 bases for J; bases not matched to a gene: 2. The CDR3 coding sequence is TGTGCCTGGAGTCGGACTAGCGGGAGAAATGAGCAGTTCTTC. It is translated as CAWSRTSGRNEQFF.

The chain couples TRBV15 to TRBJ1-4; D is possibly TRBD1 (5 bases). CDR3 length: 16 amino acids. In germline, CDR1 is LNHNV, CDR2 YYDKDF (reference sequence). The V and J ends lost 0 bases and 1 base respectively, with 9 bases between them. The CDR3 DNA reads TGTGCCACCAGCAGAGATGGGGGGGGAACTAATGAAAAACTGTTTTTT. Its translation: CATSRDGGGTNEKLFF. Full variable domain (remainder filled in from reference TRBV15 and TRBJ1-4): DAMVIQNPRYQVTQFGKPVTLSCSQTLNHNVMYWYQQKSSQAPKLLFHYYDKDFNNEADTPDNFQSRRPNTSFCFLDIRSPGLGDTAMYLCATSRDGGGTNEKLFFGSGTQLSVL.

The chain has TRBV19 and TRBJ1-3, with unresolved D. The CDR3 runs 13 residues. V lost 4 bases to trimming and J lost 4 bases, with 8 bases between them. Germline V gene data show CDR1 as LNHDA and CDR2 as SQIVND (reference sequence). CDR3 residues: CASSRTVGNTIYF. In DNA form, the CDR3 reads TGTGCCAGTAGTAGGACGGTGGGAAACACCATATATTTT.

The CDR3: CASSFSRGEAFF. In DNA form, the CDR3 reads TGTGCCAGCAGTTTTTCCCGCGGTGAAGCTTTCTTT. The V gene is TRBV28, the J gene TRBJ1-1; no clear D. This CDR3 is 12 amino acids long. The germline V gene encodes CDR1 MDHEN and CDR2 SYDVKM. Trimming took 3 bases from V and 7 from J, leaving 9 bases between them.

The chain carries TRBV24-1 and TRBJ2-5, with TRBD1 matching 8 bases. With 6 bases clipped from V and 6 bases from J, the junction kept 11 bases outside the gene matches. CDR3 length: 15 amino acids. Germline assignment: CDR1 KGHDR and CDR2 SFDVKD. The CDR3 sequence is CATSLGQGARKTQYF. Here the CDR3 DNA reads TGTGCCACCAGTCTAGGACAGGGTGCGCGAAAGACCCAGTACTTC.

This chain connects TRBV28 to TRBJ2-7; no definite D call. The CDR3 runs to 13 residues. Germline V lookup: CDR1 MDHEN, CDR2 SYDVKM. With 3 bases removed from V and 2 bases from J, the gap between germline ends came to 8 bases. CDR3 nucleotide sequence: TGTGCCAGCAGTTTGGCAGTACCCTACGAGCAGTACTTC. Its protein is CASSLAVPYEQYF.

The chain has TRBV6-5 and TRBJ1-1, with 8 bases aligning to TRBD1. With V trimmed by 6 bases and J by 3 bases, 9 bases remained unmatched. The CDR3 length is 15 residues. Germline CDR1 and CDR2: MNHEY and SVGAGI. CDR3: CASRSRTGLDTEAFF. The CDR3 coding sequence is TGTGCCAGCAGATCGAGGACAGGGTTGGACACTGAAGCTTTCTTT.

This chain uses TRBV28 with TRBJ2-7; the match to TRBD2 covers 9 bases. With V trimmed by 3 bases and J by 5 bases, 5 bases remained unmatched. This CDR3 contains 14 residues. Germline V gives CDR1 MDHEN, CDR2 SYDVKM. CDR3 residues: CASSFKSGRNEQYF. DNA of the CDR3: TGTGCCAGCAGTTTTAAGAGCGGGAGGAACGAGCAGTACTTC.

The V and J genes are TRBV30 and TRBJ2-2, with D unclear. The CDR3 spans 14 residues. V lost 2 bases and J lost 0, with 7 bases in between. The V gene's germline CDR1 is GTSNPN and CDR2 SVGIG (reference sequence). CDR3 amino acids: CAWSIGSNTGELFF. The DNA for the CDR3 is TGTGCCTGGAGTATTGGCTCGAACACCGGGGAGCTGTTTTTT.

The chain combines TRBV5-4 with TRBJ2-7, with TRBD2 as a possible D gene (6 bases). Trimming stripped 1 base from V and 2 bases from J, with 10 bases between. Germline V gene data show CDR1 as SGHNT and CDR2 as YYREEE (reference sequence). This CDR3 is 14 amino acids long. The CDR3 here is CASSLSSVAYEQYF. CDR3 DNA: TGTGCCAGCAGCTTGTCTAGCGTTGCCTACGAGCAGTACTTC.

The J gene is TRBJ1-5, the V gene TRBV20-1; tentatively, D is TRBD1 (5 bases). The germline CDR1 and CDR2 sequences are DFQATT and SNEGSKA (reference sequence). The length of the CDR3 is 17 residues. V dropped 3 bases and J dropped 1 base, with 19 bases sitting between them. The CDR3 nucleotides read TGCAGTGCTAGTGTCCGGGACGGGGGTTGGAGCAATCAGCCCCAGCATTTT. This gives the protein CSASVRDGGWSNQPQHF.

This chain connects TRBV5-1 to TRBJ1-1; possible D gene TRBD1, 5 bases. The V end lost 0 bases, the J end lost 5 bases, and 11 bases lay between the germline ends. This CDR3 comprises 14 residues. The germline gives CDR1 SGHRS, CDR2 YFSETQ. Here the CDR3 DNA reads TGCGCCAGCAGCTTGGTGGGGGGACGAACTGAAGCTTTCTTT. Translation gives CASSLVGGRTEAFF.

In DNA form, the CDR3 reads TGTGCCACCAGTGATCGAACCGGGACTAGTTTTTACAATGAGCAGTTCTTC. Its protein product is CATSDRTGTSFYNEQFF. The chain is built from TRBV24-1 and TRBJ2-1, with 8 bases identical to TRBD2. Germline CDR1 reads KGHDR; CDR2 reads SFDVKD. The V and J ends lost 3 bases and 4 bases, in that order; junction bases with no gene match: 10. CDR3 size: 17 residues.

The chain combines TRBV2 with TRBJ2-3; TRBD2 might be the D (7 bases). Germline CDR1 SNHLY, CDR2 FYNNEI. V shed 2 bases and J shed 2 bases, with 14 bases lying between them. This CDR3 region has 16 residues. The CDR3 DNA is TGTGCCAGCAGTGAATTTATAGGGGGGGACACAGATACGCAGTATTTT. This translates into CASSEFIGGDTDTQYF.

This chain uses TRBV28 with TRBJ2-7; no clear D gene. The CDR3 totals 16 residues. The germline V gene encodes CDR1 MDHEN and CDR2 SYDVKM. Trimming removed 0 bases from V and 4 bases from J, with 16 bases in between. The CDR3, as DNA: TGTGCCAGCAGTTTATGGAGATCCGAGACCCCTTACGAGCAGTACTTC. This codes for CASSLWRSETPYEQYF.

The chain employs TRBV30 and TRBJ1-2; maybe TRBD1 (5 bases). The CDR3 sequence is 14 residues long. The V end was cut by 0 bases, the J end by 1 base, with 9 bases between. The germline V gene has CDR1 GTSNPN and CDR2 SVGIG (reference sequence). The CDR3 DNA sequence: TGTGCCTGGAGTGTACGGGGGTTTAACTATGGCTACACCTTC. Translating it yields CAWSVRGFNYGYTF.

DNA of the CDR3: TGCGCCAGCAGCCCTGGGAGGCAGGGGGCTCTCGAGCAGTACTTC. Encoded protein: CASSPGRQGALEQYF. The J gene is TRBJ2-7, the V gene TRBV5-1; 8 nucleotides match TRBD1. CDR3 length equals 15 residues. The germline V gene has CDR1 SGHRS and CDR2 YFSETQ. V shed 4 bases and J 6 bases; nucleotides not matched to a gene: 12.

The V and J genes are TRBV12-5 and TRBJ2-3, with D unresolved. The CDR3 loop spans 11 amino acids. V lost 3 bases to trimming and J lost 11 bases, with 9 bases between them. Germline assignment: CDR1 LGHNT and CDR2 FRNRAP. The CDR3 protein is CASGFGDGQYF. CDR3 sequence (DNA): TGTGCTAGTGGTTTCGGAGATGGGCAGTATTTT.

The chain employs TRBV6-5 and TRBJ1-2; tentative D call: TRBD1 (5 bases). Trimming cost V 5 bases and J 4 bases, with 11 bases left between them. CDR1 is MNHEY, CDR2 SVGAGI, per germline. The CDR3 has 13 amino acids. The chain's CDR3 is CASSRDQGYGYTF. CDR3 bases: TGTGCCAGCAGTCGGGACCAGGGCTATGGCTACACCTTC.

The V gene is TRBV10-3, the J gene TRBJ2-2; a weak D match, TRBD1 (7 bases). V shed 4 bases and J shed 1 base, with 13 bases lying between them. Germline lookup yields CDR1 ENHRY and CDR2 SYGVKD. The CDR3 loop spans 16 amino acids. The CDR3 loop is CAISAEGQRNTGELFF. The CDR3 DNA reads as TGTGCCATCAGTGCGGAGGGACAGAGGAACACCGGGGAGCTGTTTTTT.

This chain uses TRBV6-4 with TRBJ1-1, with TRBD1 matching over 10 bases. Germline-derived CDR1 and CDR2 are MRHNA and SNTAGT. The CDR3 spans 15 residues. Trimming cost V 4 bases and J 1 base; bases outside gene matches: 3. The CDR3 here is CASSVGTGANTEAFF. CDR3 coding DNA: TGTGCCAGCAGTGTGGGGACAGGGGCGAACACTGAAGCTTTCTTT.

This chain connects TRBV27 to TRBJ2-1; 10 nucleotides align to TRBD2. The CDR3 spans 16 residues. Per the germline V gene, CDR1 is MNHEY and CDR2 is SMNVEV (reference sequence). V lost 4 bases and J lost 3; bases outside the gene matches: 6. The CDR3 loop reads CASSSIAGGFYNEQFF. CDR3 nucleotides: TGTGCCAGCAGTTCTATAGCGGGAGGCTTCTACAATGAGCAGTTCTTC.